This T cell receptor (beta chain) was sequenced during a study of T cells after yellow fever vaccination. Study information: Researchers used SMART-Seq v4 Ultra Low Input to prepare fractions that had low cell numbers. Study-level findings and limits: Contaminants from the bulk population, in the form of abundant clonotypes, could be found in FACS-sorted repertoires.

The V gene's germline CDR1 is MNHEY and CDR2 SVGAGI. V dropped 6 bases and J dropped 7; count of bases not matched to a gene: 10. The CDR3 runs to 15 residues. This clonotype was counted many times. Antigen specificity is unknown. TCRdb reanalysed the 5' RACE reads using MiXCR and keeps one entry per CDR3 protein. The sample lists approximately 240,000 distinct CDR3 sequences, more than 3.5% occurring once. The chain couples TRBV6-5 to TRBJ2-7, with 12 bases that match TRBD1. Here the sequenced sample was PBMCs, taken 15 days after the yellow fever booster vaccination. This sequence originates from a man aged 18 to 35 who received the YFV17D yellow fever vaccine. The CDR3 sequence: CASSPGTGGSREQYF. The CDR3 coding sequence is TGTGCCAGCAGCCCTGGGACAGGGGGCTCGCGGGAGCAGTACTTC.